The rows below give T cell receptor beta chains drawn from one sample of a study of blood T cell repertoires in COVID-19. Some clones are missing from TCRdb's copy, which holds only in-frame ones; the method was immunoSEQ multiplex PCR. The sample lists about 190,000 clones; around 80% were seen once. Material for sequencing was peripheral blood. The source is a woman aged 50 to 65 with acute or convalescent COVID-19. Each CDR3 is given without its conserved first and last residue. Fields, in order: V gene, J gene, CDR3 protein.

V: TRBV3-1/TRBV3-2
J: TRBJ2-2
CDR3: ASSQRGTGELF

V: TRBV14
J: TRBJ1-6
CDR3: ASSQEGRVPYNSPLH

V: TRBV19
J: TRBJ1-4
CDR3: ASSIAGTEGEKLF

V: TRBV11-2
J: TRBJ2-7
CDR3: ASSGGRSAEYEQY

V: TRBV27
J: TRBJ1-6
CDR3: ASSFYGVRSPLH

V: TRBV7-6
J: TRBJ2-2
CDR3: ASSQRLADLTGELF

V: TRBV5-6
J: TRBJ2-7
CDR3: ASSRYPLAGEQY

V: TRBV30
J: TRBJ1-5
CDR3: AWSVEGNQPQH

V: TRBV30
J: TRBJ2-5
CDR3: AGDRGRDETQY

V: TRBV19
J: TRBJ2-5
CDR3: ASSPLGGQETQY

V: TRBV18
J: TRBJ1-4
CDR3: ASSPGQSNEKLF